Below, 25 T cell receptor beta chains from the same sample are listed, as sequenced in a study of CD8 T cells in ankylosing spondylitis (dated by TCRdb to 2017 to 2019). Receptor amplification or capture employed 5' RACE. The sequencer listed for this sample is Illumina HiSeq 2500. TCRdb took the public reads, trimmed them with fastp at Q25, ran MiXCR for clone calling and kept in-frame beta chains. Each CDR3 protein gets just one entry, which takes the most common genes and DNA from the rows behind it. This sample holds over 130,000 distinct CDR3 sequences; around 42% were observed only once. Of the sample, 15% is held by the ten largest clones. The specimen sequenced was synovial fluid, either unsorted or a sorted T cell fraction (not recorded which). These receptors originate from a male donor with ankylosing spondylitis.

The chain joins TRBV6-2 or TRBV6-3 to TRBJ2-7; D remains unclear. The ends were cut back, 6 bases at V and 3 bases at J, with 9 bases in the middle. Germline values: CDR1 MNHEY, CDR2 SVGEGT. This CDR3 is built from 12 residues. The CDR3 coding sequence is TGTGCCAGCAGCCCCGACAACTACGAGCAGTACTTC. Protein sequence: CASSPDNYEQYF.

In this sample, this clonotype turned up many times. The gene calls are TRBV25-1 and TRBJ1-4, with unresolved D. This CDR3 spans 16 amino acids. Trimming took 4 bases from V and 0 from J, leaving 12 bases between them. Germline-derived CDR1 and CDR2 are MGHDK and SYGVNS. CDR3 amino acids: CASSALHSATNEKLFF. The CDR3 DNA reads TGTGCCAGCAGTGCCCTCCACTCTGCAACTAATGAAAAACTGTTTTTT.

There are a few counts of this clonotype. The CDR3 sequence is CASSFAGASNEQFF. The CDR3 region has the DNA TGTGCCAGCAGTTTTGCGGGGGCTTCCAATGAGCAGTTCTTC. The chain recombines TRBV12-3 or TRBV12-4 with TRBJ2-1; D may be TRBD2 (7 bases). This CDR3 has 14 residues. Trimming removed 3 bases from V and 6 bases from J, with 12 bases in between.

The CDR3: CASSQDHEGARSCLAFF. The CDR3 DNA follows: TGCGCCAGCAGCCAAGATCATGAGGGGGCGAGGTCTTGTTTAGCTTTCTTT. The chain is built from TRBV4-3 and TRBJ1-1; 7 positions match TRBD1. CDR1 and CDR2 from the germline V gene are LGHNA and YSLEER. The CDR3 is 17 amino acids. V lost 0 bases, J lost 10 bases, and 17 bases stayed unmatched.

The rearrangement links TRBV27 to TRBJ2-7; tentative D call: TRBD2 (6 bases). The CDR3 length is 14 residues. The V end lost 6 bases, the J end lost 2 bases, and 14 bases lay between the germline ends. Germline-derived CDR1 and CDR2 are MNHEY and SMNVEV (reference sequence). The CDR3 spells CASRPGLNTYEQYF. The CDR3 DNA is TGTGCCAGCAGACCGGGACTGAATACCTACGAGCAGTACTTC.

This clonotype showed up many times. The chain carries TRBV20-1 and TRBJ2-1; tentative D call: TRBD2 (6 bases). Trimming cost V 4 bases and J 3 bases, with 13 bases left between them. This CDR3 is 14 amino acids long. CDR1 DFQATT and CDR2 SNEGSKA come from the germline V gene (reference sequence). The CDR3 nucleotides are TGCAGTGCTAAATGGACGGGAGACTACAATGAGCAGTTCTTC. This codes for CSAKWTGDYNEQFF.

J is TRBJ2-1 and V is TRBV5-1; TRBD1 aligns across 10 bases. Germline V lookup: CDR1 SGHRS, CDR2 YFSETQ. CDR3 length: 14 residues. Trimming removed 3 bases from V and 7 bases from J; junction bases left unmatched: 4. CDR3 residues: CASSSTGGWNEQFF. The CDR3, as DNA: TGCGCCAGCAGCTCGACAGGGGGCTGGAATGAGCAGTTCTTC.

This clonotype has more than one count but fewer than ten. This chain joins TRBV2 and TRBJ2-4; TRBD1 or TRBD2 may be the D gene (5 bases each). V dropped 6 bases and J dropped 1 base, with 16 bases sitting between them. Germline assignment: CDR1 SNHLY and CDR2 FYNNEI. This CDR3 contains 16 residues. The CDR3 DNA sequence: TGTGCCAGCAGCCACCGGGACCACGGGGCCAAAAACATTCAGTACTTC. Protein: CASSHRDHGAKNIQYF.

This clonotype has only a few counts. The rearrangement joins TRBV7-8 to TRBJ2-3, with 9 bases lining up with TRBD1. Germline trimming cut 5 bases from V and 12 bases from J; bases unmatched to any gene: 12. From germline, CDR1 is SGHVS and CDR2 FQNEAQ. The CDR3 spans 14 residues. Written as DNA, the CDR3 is TGTGCCAGCAGCGTGGACAGGGGACCAGGGACCCAGTATTTT. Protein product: CASSVDRGPGTQYF.

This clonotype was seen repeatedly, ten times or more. This CDR3 reads CASSPSLHYNEQFF. CDR3 in DNA: TGTGCCAGCAGTCCGAGCCTACACTACAATGAGCAGTTCTTC. The rearrangement links TRBV28 to TRBJ2-1; D is unclear. Trimming removed 5 bases at V and 3 bases at J, with 11 bases between. Per the germline V gene, CDR1 is MDHEN and CDR2 is SYDVKM. This CDR3 is built from 14 residues.

The chain's CDR3 is CASSKQGFALLPETQYF. The CDR3 DNA reads TGTGCCAGCAGCAAGCAGGGGTTCGCCCTACTCCCAGAGACCCAGTACTTC. This chain joins TRBV12-3 or TRBV12-4 and TRBJ2-5, with a weak D call TRBD1 (6 bases). This CDR3 has 17 residues. Trimming took 6 bases from V and 4 from J, leaving 24 bases between them.

The CDR3 region is CASSGGESSYEQYF. The CDR3 DNA is TGTGCCAGCAGCGGAGGCGAAAGCTCCTACGAGCAGTACTTC. The chain couples TRBV6-1 to TRBJ2-7, with D perhaps matching TRBD2 (5 bases). Germline V CDR1 and CDR2: MNHNS, SASEGT. The CDR3 sequence is 14 residues long. With 6 bases removed from V and 0 bases from J, the gap between germline ends came to 12 bases.

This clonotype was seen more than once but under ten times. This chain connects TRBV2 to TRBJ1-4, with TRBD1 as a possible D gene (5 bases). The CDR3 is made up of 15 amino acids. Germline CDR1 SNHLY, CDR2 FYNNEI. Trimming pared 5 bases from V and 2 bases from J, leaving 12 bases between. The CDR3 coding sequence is TGTGCCAGCAGTCGAGGACATCGGACTAATGAAAAACTGTTTTTT. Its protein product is CASSRGHRTNEKLFF.

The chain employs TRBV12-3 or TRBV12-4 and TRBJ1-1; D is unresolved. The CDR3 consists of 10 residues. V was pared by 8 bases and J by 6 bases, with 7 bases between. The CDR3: CASWGAEAFF. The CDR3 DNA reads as TGTGCCAGCTGGGGAGCTGAAGCTTTCTTT.

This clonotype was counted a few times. The CDR3 region is CSVEIKLNRLNQPQHF. The CDR3 DNA follows: TGCAGCGTTGAAATTAAACTGAACAGGTTAAATCAGCCCCAGCATTTT. The rearrangement joins TRBV29-1 to TRBJ1-5; tentative D call: TRBD1 (5 bases). V lost 2 bases, J lost 4 bases, and 18 bases lay in between. Germline lookup yields CDR1 SQVTM and CDR2 ANQGSEA. This CDR3 contains 16 residues.

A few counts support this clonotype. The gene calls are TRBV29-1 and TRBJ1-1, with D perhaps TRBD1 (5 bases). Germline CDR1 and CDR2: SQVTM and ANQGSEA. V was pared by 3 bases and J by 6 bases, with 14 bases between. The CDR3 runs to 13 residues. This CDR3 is CSVEVARVAEAFF. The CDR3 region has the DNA TGCAGCGTTGAGGTGGCCAGGGTAGCTGAAGCTTTCTTT.

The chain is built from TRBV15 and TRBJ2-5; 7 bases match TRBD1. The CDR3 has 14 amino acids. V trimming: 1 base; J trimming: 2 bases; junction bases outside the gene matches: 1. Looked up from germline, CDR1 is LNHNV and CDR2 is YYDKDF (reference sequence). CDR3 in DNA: TGTGCCACCAGCAGAGGGACAGGTCAAGAGACCCAGTACTTC. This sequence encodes CATSRGTGQETQYF.

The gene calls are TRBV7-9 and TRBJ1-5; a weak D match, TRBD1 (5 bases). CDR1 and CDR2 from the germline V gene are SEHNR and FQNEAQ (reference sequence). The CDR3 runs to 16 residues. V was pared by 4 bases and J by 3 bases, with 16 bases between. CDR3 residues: CASSSTPGTLNQPQHF. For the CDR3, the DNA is TGTGCCAGCAGCTCGACCCCGGGGACCCTCAATCAGCCCCAGCATTTT. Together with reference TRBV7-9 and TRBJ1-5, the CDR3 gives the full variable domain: DTGVSQNPRHKITKRGQNVTFRCDPISEHNRLYWYRQTLGQGPEFLTYFQNEAQLEKSRLLSDRFSAERPKGSFSTLEIQRTEQGDSAMYLCASSSTPGTLNQPQHFGDGTRLSIL.

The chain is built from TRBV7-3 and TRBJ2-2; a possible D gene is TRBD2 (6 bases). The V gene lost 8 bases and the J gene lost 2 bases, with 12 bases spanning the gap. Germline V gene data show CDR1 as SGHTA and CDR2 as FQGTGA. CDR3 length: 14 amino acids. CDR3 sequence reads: CASAPGVNTGELFF. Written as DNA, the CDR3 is TGTGCCAGCGCCCCGGGAGTAAACACCGGGGAGCTGTTTTTT.

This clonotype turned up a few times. For the CDR3, the DNA is TGTGCCAGCAGCGTAGGTAGCGGGTACTCCTACGAGCAGTACTTC. This translates into CASSVGSGYSYEQYF. This rearrangement joins TRBV9 to TRBJ2-7, with 7 bases matching TRBD2. Looked up from germline, CDR1 is SGDLS and CDR2 is YYNGEE. This CDR3 region has 15 residues. The V gene end was trimmed by 0 bases and the J gene end by 0 bases; junction bases not matched to a gene: 3.

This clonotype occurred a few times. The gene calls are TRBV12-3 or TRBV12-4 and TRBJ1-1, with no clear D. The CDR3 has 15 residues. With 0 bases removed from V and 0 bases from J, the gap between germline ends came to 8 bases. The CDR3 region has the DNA TGTGCCAGCAGTTTAGCAGCCGGCCTGAACACTGAAGCTTTCTTT. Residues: CASSLAAGLNTEAFF.

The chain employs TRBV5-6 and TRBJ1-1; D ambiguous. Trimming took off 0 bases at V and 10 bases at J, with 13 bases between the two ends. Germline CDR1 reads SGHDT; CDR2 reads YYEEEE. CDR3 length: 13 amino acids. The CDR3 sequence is CASSLAEGVGAFF. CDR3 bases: TGTGCCAGCAGCTTGGCCGAGGGAGTGGGAGCTTTCTTT.

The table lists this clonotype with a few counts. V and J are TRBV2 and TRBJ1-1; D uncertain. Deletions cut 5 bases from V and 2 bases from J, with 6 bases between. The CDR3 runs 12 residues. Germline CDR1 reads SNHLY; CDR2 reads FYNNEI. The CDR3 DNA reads TGTGCCAGCAGTACCCAAAACACTGAAGCTTTCTTT. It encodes CASSTQNTEAFF. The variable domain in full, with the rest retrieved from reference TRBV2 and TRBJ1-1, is EPEVTQTPSHQVTQMGQEVILRCVPISNHLYFYWYRQILGQKVEFLVSFYNNEISEKSEIFDDQFSVERPDGSNFTLKIRSTKLEDSAMYFCASSTQNTEAFFGQGTRLTVV.

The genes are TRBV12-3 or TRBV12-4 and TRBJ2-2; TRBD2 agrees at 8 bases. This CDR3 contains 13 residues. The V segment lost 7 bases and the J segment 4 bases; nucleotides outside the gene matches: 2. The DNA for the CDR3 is TGTGCCAGCATAACTAGCGGCACCGGGGAGCTGTTTTTT. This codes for CASITSGTGELFF.

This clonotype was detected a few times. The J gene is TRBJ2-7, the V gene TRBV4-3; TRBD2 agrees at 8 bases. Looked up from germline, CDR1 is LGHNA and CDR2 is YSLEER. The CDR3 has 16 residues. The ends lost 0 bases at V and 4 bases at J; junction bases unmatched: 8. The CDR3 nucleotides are TGCGCCAGCAGCCAAGATGGCTTTGGCGGGAGGTACGAGCAGTACTTC. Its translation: CASSQDGFGGRYEQYF.